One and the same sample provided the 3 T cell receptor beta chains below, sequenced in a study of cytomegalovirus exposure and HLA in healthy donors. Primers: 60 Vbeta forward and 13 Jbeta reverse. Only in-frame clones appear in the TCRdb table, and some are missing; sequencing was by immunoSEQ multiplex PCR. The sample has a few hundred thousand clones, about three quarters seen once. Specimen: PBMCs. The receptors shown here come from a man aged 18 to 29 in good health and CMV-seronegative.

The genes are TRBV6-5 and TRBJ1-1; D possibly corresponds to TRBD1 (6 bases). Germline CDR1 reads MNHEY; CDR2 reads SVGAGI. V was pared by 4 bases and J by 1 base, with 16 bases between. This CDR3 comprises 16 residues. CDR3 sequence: CASSSTLGQPNTEAFF. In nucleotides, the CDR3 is TGTGCCAGCAGTTCGACCCTCGGACAGCCGAACACTGAAGCTTTCTTT.

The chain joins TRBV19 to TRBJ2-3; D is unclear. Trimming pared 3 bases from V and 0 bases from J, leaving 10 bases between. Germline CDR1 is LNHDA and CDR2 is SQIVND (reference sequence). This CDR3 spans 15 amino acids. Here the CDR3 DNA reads TGTGCCAGTAGTATTCTATCCGCTAGCACAGATACGCAGTATTTT. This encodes CASSILSASTDTQYF.

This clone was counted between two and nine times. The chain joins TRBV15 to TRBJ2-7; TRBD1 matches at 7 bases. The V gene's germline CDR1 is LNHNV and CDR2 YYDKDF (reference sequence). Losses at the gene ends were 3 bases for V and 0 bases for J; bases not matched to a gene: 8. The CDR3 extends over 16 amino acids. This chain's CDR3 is CATSRERQGLSYEQYF. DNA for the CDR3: TGTGCCACCAGCAGGGAGAGACAGGGCCTCTCCTACGAGCAGTACTTC.